This paragraph reports one TCR beta chain. Antigen unknown. TCRdb independently ran MiXCR on the PCR reads; one entry per CDR3 protein. The sample records some 650,000 distinct CDR3 sequences, about 20% being singletons. From germline, CDR1 is LNHDA and CDR2 SQIVND (reference sequence). CDR3 length equals 13 residues. Trimming pared 3 bases from V and 4 bases from J, leaving 8 bases between. The sample originates from a study of molecular identifiers for immune sequencing clone quantification. Whole-study results and caveats: Clones of above 20 RNA copies carried over 97% of effector molecules; in naive cells they carried under 1%. Detectable among roughly 1 million naive cells, according to reports, was Jurkat TCR RNA spiked in from one cell.

What was sequenced was naive CD8+ T cells from blood, with Jurkat cell RNA spiked in. Subset reported: FACS-sorted CD8+CD4-CCR7+CD45RA+ naive T cells. The V gene is TRBV19, the J gene TRBJ2-3, with D unresolved. This TCR was sampled from a human donor in good health. Some libraries in this study had Jurkat cell RNA spiked in. The CDR3 protein is CASSMVIADTQYF. The CDR3 nucleotides are TGTGCCAGTAGTATGGTGATCGCAGATACGCAGTATTTT.